Here is one T cell receptor (beta chain) with its context. Its antigen is not identified. The germline V and J ends were trimmed by 4 bases and 4 bases, with 9 bases remaining between them. CDR3 length: 13 amino acids. Per the germline V gene, CDR1 is KGHDR and CDR2 is SFDVKD. The data stem from a study of T cell responses to AZD1222 COVID-19 vaccine. Study-wide findings and caveats: Possibly, clonal diversity was underestimated; donors were largely white British and included more females. Spike-specific TCR breadth and depth grew following two AZD1222 doses. The study reported that nearly half of spike-specific TCRs target unmutated variant regions.

Data came from immunoSEQ multiplex PCR; TCRdb stores just in-frame clones and leaves some out. The data contain over 150,000 clones, 80% to 95% of them singletons. The gene calls are TRBV24-1 and TRBJ2-5, with D maybe TRBD2 (5 bases). The origin of this receptor is an adult in good health. This sample comprised peripheral blood, obtained on day 0 of AZD1222 vaccination. The chain's CDR3 is CATSDPGIETQYF. As DNA, the CDR3 is TGTGCCACCAGTGACCCGGGGATAGAGACCCAGTACTTC.